These 2 T cell receptor beta chains were sequenced from one sample in a study of blood T cell repertoires in COVID-19. The assay was immunoSEQ multiplex PCR, and TCRdb's table has in-frame clones only and misses some. The table includes about half a million clones, approximately 83% detected once. The source material was peripheral blood. Receptors originate from a human donor in a cohort sampled during active COVID-19.

V gene TRBV6-5 combines with J gene TRBJ2-3, with D unclear. The germline V gene encodes CDR1 MNHEY and CDR2 SVGAGI. Trimming removed 6 bases at V and 4 bases at J, with 5 bases between. CDR3 length equals 11 residues. CDR3 in DNA: TGTGCCAGCAGCAGGTCAGATACGCAGTATTTT. As protein: CASSRSDTQYF.

The J gene is TRBJ2-7, the V gene TRBV5-1; 16 bases are a match to TRBD2. J was trimmed by 2 bases and V by 4 bases; bases with no gene match: 6. This CDR3 has 17 residues. Germline assignment: CDR1 SGHRS and CDR2 YFSETQ. CDR3 region: CASSVGTSGRGTYEQYF. The CDR3 DNA sequence: TGCGCCAGCAGCGTCGGGACTAGCGGGAGGGGAACCTACGAGCAGTACTTC. Variable domain in full (rest from reference TRBV5-1 and TRBJ2-7): KAGVTQTPRYLIKTRGQQVTLSCSPISGHRSVSWYQQTPGQGLQFLFEYFSETQRNKGNFPGRFSGRQFSNSRSEMNVSTLELGDSALYLCASSVGTSGRGTYEQYFGPGTRLTVT.